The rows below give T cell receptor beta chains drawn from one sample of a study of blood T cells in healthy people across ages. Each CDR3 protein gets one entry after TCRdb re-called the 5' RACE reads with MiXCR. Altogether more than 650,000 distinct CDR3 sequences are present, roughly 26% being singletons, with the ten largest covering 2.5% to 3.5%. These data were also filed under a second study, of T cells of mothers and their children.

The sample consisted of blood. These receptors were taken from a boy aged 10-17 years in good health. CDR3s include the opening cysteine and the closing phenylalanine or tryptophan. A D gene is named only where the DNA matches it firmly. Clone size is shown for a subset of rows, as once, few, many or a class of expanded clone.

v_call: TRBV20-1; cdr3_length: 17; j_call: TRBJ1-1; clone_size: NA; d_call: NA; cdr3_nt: TGCAGTGCTAGAGATCTCCTGGGGGCGCGAATGAACACTGAAGCTTTCTTT; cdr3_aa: CSARDLLGARMNTEAFF
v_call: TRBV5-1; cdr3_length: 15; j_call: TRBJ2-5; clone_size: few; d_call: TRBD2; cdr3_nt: TGCGCCAGCAGCTCTAGCGGGGGGCGAGGTGAGACCCAGTACTTC; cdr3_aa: CASSSSGGRGETQYF
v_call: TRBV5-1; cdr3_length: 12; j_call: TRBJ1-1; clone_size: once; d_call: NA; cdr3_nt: TGCGCCAGCAGCCAAGCGAGCACTGAAGCTTTCTTT; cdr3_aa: CASSQASTEAFF
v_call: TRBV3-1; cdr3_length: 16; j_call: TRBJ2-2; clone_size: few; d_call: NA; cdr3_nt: TGTGCCAGCAGCCAAGAAGGGGCCTTGGTTACCGGGGAGCTGTTTTTT; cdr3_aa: CASSQEGALVTGELFF
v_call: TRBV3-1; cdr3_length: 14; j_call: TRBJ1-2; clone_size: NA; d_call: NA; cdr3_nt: TGTGCCAGCAGCCCCCGGGGCCTTAGCTATGGCTACACCTTC; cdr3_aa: CASSPRGLSYGYTF
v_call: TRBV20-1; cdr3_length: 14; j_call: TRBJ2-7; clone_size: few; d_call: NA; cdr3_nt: TGCAGTGCTAGAGGGAGCCCAGGGAAATGGGAGCAGTACTTC; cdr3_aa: CSARGSPGKWEQYF
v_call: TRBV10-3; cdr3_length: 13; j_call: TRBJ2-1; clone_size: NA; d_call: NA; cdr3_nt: TGTGCCATCAGTGAGCAGCAGCACAATGAGCAGTTCTTC; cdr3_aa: CAISEQQHNEQFF
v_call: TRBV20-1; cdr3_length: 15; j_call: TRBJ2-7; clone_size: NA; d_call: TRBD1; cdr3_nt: TGCAGTGCTAATTACGGGACAGGGGGCTCCTACGAGCAGTACTTC; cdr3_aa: CSANYGTGGSYEQYF
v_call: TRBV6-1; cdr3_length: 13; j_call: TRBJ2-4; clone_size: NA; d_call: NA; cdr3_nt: TGTGCCAGCAGTGAGGGCAGGGTAAACATTCAGTACTTC; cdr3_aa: CASSEGRVNIQYF
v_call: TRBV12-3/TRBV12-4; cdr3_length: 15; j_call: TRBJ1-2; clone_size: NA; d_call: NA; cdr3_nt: TGTGCCAGCAGTCCTGTGGACAGTGAGGCGGAGGGCTACACCTTC; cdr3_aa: CASSPVDSEAEGYTF
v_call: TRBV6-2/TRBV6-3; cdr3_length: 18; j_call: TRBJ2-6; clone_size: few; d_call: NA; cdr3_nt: TGTGCCAGCAGTTACTCGATGTGGGACGGGGCTGGGGCCAACGTCCTGACTTTC; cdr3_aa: CASSYSMWDGAGANVLTF
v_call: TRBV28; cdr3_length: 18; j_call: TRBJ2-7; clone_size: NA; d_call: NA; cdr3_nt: TGTGCCAGCAGTTTAGTCCCGCGGCCCATCGGGGGCTCCTACGAGCAGTACTTC; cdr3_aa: CASSLVPRPIGGSYEQYF
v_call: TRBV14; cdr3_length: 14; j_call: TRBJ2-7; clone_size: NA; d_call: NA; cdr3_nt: TGTGCCAGCAGCCAACCCACTCGTGGGGGCGAGCAGTACTTC; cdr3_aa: CASSQPTRGGEQYF
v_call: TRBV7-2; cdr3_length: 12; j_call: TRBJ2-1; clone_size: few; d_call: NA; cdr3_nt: TGTGCCAGCAGCTTAGCGATGCGGGAGCAGTTCTTC; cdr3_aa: CASSLAMREQFF
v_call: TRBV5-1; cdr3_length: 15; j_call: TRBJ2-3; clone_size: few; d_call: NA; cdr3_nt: TGCGCCAGCAGCCTGGCGAGACTCGACACAGATACGCAGTATTTT; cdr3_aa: CASSLARLDTDTQYF
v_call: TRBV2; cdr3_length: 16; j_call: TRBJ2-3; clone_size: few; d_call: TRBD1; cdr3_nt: TGTGCCAGCAGCCCCGAGACAGGGGCCTTCACAGATACGCAGTATTTT; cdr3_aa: CASSPETGAFTDTQYF
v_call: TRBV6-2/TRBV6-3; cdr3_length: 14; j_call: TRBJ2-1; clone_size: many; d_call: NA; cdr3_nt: TGTGCCAGCAGTTACGGCCTACCCTACAATGAGCAGTTCTTC; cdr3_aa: CASSYGLPYNEQFF
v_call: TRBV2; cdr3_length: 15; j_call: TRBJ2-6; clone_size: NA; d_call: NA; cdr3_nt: TGTGCCAGCAGATTAGGTCTAGCTGGGGCCAACGTCCTCACCTTC; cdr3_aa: CASRLGLAGANVLTF
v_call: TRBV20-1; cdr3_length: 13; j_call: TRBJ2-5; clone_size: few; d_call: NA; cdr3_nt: TGCAGTGCTAGAGATAGCGTACGAGAGACCCAGTACTTC; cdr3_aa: CSARDSVRETQYF
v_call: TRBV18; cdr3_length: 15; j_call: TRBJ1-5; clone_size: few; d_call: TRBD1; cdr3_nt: TGTGCCAGCTCACCGGAACAGGGGGCCCGCCAGCCCCAGCATTTT; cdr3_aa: CASSPEQGARQPQHF
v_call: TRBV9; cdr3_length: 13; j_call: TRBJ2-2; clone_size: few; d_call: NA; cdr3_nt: TGTGCCAGCAGCGTAGTTCGGGGCGGGGAGCTGTTTTTT; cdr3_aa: CASSVVRGGELFF
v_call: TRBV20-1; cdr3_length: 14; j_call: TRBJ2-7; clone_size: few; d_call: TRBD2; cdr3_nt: TGCAGTGCTAGAGGGGGAGAGCGGGGGGGTGAGCAGTACTTC; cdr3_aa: CSARGGERGGEQYF
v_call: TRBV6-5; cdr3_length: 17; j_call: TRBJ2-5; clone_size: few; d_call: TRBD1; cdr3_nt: TGTGCCAGCAGTTACACCGACAGGGGATTTGACCAAGAGACCCAGTACTTC; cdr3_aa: CASSYTDRGFDQETQYF
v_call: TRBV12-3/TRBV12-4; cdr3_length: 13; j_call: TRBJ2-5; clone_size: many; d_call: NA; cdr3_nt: TGTGCCAGCAGTTTGTATCTCCAAGAGACCCAGTACTTC; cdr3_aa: CASSLYLQETQYF
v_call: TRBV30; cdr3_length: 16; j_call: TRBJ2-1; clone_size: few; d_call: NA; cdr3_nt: TGTGCCTGGAGCATTATCGGGGAGCAAGACTACAATGAGCAGTTCTTC; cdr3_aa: CAWSIIGEQDYNEQFF
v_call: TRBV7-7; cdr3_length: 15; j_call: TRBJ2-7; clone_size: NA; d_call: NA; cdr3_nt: TGTGCCAGCAGCTTAGGACCCGGGGTGACCTACGAGCAGTACTTC; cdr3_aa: CASSLGPGVTYEQYF
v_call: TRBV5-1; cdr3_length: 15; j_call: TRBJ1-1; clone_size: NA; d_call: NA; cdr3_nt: TGCGCCAGCAGCCCCCAGGCCCAGGGGAACACTGAAGCTTTCTTT; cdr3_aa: CASSPQAQGNTEAFF
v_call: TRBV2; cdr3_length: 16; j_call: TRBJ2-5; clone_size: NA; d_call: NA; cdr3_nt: TGTGCCAGCAGTTTCCCATTCACTAGCCTTGGAGAGACCCAGTACTTC; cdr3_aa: CASSFPFTSLGETQYF
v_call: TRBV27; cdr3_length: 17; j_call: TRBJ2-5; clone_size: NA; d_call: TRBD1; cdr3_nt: TGTGCCAGCATCGGGACAGGGGGCCCTCGGATTCAAGAGACCCAGTACTTC; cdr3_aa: CASIGTGGPRIQETQYF
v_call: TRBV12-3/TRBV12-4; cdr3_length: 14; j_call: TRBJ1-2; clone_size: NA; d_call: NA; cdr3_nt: TGTGCCAGCAGTTTGCGGAGGGAAGGTGGTGGCTACACCTTC; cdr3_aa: CASSLRREGGGYTF
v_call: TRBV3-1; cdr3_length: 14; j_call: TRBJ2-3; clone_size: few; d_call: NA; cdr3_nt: TGTGCCAGCAGCCAAGAGTTAGGCACAGATACGCAGTATTTT; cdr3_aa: CASSQELGTDTQYF
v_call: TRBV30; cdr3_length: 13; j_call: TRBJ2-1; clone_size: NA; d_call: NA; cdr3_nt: TGTGCCTGGAGCCTAAGTCCTCTATATGAGCAGTTCTTC; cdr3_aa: CAWSLSPLYEQFF
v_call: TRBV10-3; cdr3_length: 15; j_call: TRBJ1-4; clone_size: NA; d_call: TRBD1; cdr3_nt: TGTGCCATCAGTGACTCGACAGGGACCTATGAAAAACTGTTTTTT; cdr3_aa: CAISDSTGTYEKLFF
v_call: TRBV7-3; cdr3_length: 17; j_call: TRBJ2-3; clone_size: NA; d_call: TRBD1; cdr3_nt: TGTGCCAGCAGCCTTAAACTTGGACAGGCGAGCACAGATACGCAGTATTTT; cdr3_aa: CASSLKLGQASTDTQYF
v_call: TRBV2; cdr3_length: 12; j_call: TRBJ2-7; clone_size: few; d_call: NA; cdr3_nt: TGTGCCAGCAGCGGACAGTCCTACGAGCAGTACTTC; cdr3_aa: CASSGQSYEQYF
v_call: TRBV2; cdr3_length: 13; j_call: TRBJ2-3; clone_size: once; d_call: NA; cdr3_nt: TGTGCCAGCCGGCGAGGGGAGTCAGATACGCAGTATTTT; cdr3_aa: CASRRGESDTQYF
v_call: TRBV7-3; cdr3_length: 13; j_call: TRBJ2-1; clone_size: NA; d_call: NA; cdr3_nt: TGTGCCAGCAGTCGACTAGAGAAGAATGAGCAGTTCTTC; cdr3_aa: CASSRLEKNEQFF
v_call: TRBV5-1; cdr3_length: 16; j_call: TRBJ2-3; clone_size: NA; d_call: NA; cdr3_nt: TGCGCCAGCAGCTTGGGCGCGGGATACCGCACAGATACGCAGTATTTT; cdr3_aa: CASSLGAGYRTDTQYF
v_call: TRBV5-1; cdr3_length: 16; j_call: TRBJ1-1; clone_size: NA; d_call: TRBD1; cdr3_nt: TGCGCCAGCAGCTCTTACATACAGGGGCGGCACACTGAAGCTTTCTTT; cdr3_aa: CASSSYIQGRHTEAFF
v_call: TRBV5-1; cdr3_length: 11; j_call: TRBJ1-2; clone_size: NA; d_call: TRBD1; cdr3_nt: TGCGCCAGCGGACAGGGGGATGGCTACACCTTC; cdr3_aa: CASGQGDGYTF
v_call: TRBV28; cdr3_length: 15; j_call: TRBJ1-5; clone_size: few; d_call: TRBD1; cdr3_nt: TGTGCCAGCAGTTCGTCGGACAGGGCATTCGGGCCCCAGCATTTT; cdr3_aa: CASSSSDRAFGPQHF
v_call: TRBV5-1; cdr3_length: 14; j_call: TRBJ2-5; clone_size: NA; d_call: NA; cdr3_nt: TGCGCCAGCAGCTTGGTGGCTAACCAAGAGACCCAGTACTTC; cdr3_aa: CASSLVANQETQYF
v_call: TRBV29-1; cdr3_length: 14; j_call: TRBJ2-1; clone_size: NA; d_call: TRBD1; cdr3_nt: TGCAGCGTTGCACCTGGGACAGGGCGGGATGAGCAGTTCTTC; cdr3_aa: CSVAPGTGRDEQFF